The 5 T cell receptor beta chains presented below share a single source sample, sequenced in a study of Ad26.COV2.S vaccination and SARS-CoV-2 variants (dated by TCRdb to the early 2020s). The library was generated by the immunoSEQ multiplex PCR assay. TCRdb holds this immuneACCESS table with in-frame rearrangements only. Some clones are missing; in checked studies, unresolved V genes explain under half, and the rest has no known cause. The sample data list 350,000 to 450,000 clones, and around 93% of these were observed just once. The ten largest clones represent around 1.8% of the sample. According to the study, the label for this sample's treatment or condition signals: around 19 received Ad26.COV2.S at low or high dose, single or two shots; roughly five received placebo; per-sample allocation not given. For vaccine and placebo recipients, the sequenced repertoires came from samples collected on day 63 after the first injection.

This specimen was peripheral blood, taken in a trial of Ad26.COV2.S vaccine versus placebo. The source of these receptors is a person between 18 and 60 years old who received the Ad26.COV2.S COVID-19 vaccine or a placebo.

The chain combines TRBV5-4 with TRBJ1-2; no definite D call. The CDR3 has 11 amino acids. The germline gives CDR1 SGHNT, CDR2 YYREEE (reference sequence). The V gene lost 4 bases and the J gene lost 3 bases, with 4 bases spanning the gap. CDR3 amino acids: CASSTDYGYTF. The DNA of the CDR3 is TGTGCCAGCAGCACGGACTATGGCTACACCTTC. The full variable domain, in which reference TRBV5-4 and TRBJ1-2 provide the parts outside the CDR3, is ETGVTQSPTHLIKTRGQQVTLRCSSQSGHNTVSWYQQALGQGPQFIFQYYREEENGRGNFPPRFSGLQFPNYSSELNVNALELDDSALYLCASSTDYGYTFGSGTRLTVV.

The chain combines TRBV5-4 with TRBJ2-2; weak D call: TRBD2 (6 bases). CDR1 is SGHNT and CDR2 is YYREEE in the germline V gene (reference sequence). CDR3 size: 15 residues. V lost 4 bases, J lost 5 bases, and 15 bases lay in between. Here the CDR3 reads CASSTPVGGTGELFF. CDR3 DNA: TGTGCCAGCAGCACCCCCGTGGGGGGTACCGGGGAGCTGTTTTTT.

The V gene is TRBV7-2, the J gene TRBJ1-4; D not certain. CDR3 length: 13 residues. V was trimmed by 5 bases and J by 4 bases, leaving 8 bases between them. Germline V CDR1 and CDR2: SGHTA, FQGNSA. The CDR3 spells CASSRGGNEKLFF. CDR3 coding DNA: TGTGCCAGCAGCCGCGGAGGTAATGAAAAACTGTTTTTT.

The CDR3 reads CATSRDIFGSPFYNEQFF. CDR3 in DNA: TGTGCCACCAGCAGAGATATTTTCGGGTCCCCTTTCTACAATGAGCAGTTCTTC. The chain uses TRBV15 and TRBJ2-1; D is unresolved. CDR3 length: 18 amino acids. V was trimmed by 0 bases and J by 3 bases, leaving 18 bases between them. The germline V gene has CDR1 LNHNV and CDR2 YYDKDF (reference sequence).

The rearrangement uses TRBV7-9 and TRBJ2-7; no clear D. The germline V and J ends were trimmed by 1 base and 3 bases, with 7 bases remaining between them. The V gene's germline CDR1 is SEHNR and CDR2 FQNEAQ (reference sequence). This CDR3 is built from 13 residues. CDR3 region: CASSLVGNYEQYF. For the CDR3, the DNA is TGTGCCAGCAGCTTAGTAGGCAACTACGAGCAGTACTTC.